Listed below are T cell receptor beta chains from one sample, sequenced in a study of persistence of HIV-infected CD4 T cells. Measured with immunoSEQ multiplex PCR; TCRdb has only the in-frame clones, and not every one. In the table there are about 45,000 clones, 85% to 90% of which are singletons. Antigens of these TCRs are unknown. Source: CD4+ T cells sorted from PBMCs after approximately 20-hour stimulation, taken from a patient who received antiretroviral therapy. The source is an adult woman with HIV who was CMV-seropositive. The CDR3 runs from the conserved cysteine through the conserved F or W. A D gene is named only where the DNA matches it firmly. A row's size may be missing; if present it is once, few, many or a size class.

>.|TRBJ1-5|TRBV3-1/TRBV3-2|.
TGTGCCAGCAGCCAAAACAAGGATAGCAATCAGCCCCAGCATTTT
CASSQNKDSNQPQHF
>.|TRBJ1-1|TRBV18|TRBD1
TGTGCCAGCTCACCACCCGGTCAGGGGGCCACTGAAGCTTTCTTT
CASSPPGQGATEAFF
>.|TRBJ2-7|TRBV7-6|TRBD1
TGTGCCAGCAGCGTCACCGGGACAGGATCCTACGAGCAGTACTTC
CASSVTGTGSYEQYF
>.|TRBJ1-2|TRBV6-5|.
TGTGCCAGCAGTCCCCGGGGAACGGGAGATGGCTACACCTTC
CASSPRGTGDGYTF
>.|TRBJ1-6|TRBV7-8|.
TGTGCCAGCAGCGGGCCCCCAGGAGGAATTAATTCACCCCTCCACTTT
CASSGPPGGINSPLHF
>.|TRBJ1-6|TRBV9|.
TGTGCCAGCAGCGTAGAAGGACAGTTGAATTCACCCCTCCACTTT
CASSVEGQLNSPLHF
>.|TRBJ1-2|TRBV15|.
TGTGCCACCAGCAGAGAGGTCGCGCAGGCTGGCTACACCTTC
CATSREVAQAGYTF
>few|TRBJ1-2|TRBV28|TRBD1
TGTGCCAGCAGTTTTGGGACAGCTCGAGGCCAAAAATTC
CASSFGTARGQKF
>.|TRBJ1-3|TRBV18|.
TGTGCCAGCTCACCACCGAGTCCAGGCACCTCTGGAAACACCATATATTTT
CASSPPSPGTSGNTIYF
>.|TRBJ1-2|TRBV7-9|.
TGTGCCAGCGGCTCAGCCCGAGTCTATGGCTACACCTTC
CASGSARVYGYTF
>.|TRBJ2-3|TRBV28|TRBD1
TGTGCCACAATCGCACCATGGGGACAGGCCACAGATACGCAGTATTTT
CATIAPWGQATDTQYF
>.|TRBJ1-1|TRBV29-1|.
TGCAGCGTTGACATAGGACGGAACGAAGCTTTCTTT
CSVDIGRNEAFF
>.|TRBJ1-1|TRBV19|TRBD1
TGTGCCAGTAGGGACAGGGGCCCAACTGAAGCTTTCTTT
CASRDRGPTEAFF
>.|TRBJ1-1|TRBV5-1|.
TGCGCCAGCAGACGGGTCTTTGGGAACACTGAAGCTTTCTTT
CASRRVFGNTEAFF
>.|TRBJ2-5|TRBV28|TRBD2
TGTGCCAGCAGTTTAATGGGGACTAGCGAAGAGACCCAGTACTTC
CASSLMGTSEETQYF
>.|TRBJ2-2|TRBV7-3|.
TGTGCCAGCAGCTTAAGCCTCAACCCGAACACCGGGGAGCTGTTTTTT
CASSLSLNPNTGELFF
>.|TRBJ2-3|TRBV9|.
TGTGCCAGCAGCGTAGCCGGGCACACAGATACGCAGTATTTT
CASSVAGHTDTQYF
>once|TRBJ2-7|TRBV10-3|.
TGTGCCATCAGTGAGTCCTCTAGCCGCTCCTACGAGCAGTACTTC
CAISESSSRSYEQYF
>.|TRBJ2-7|TRBV6-5|TRBD1
TGTGCCAGCAGCAGAACCGGGACAGGGAGTTACGAGCAGTACTTC
CASSRTGTGSYEQYF
>.|TRBJ2-1|TRBV9|TRBD1
TGTGCCAGCAGTAGGGGACAGGGGTGGAATGAGCAGTTCTTC
CASSRGQGWNEQFF
>.|TRBJ1-5|TRBV5-8|TRBD1
TGTGCCAGCAGTTCTGGGGACAGAAACAATCAGCCCCAGCATTTT
CASSSGDRNNQPQHF
>.|TRBJ2-1|TRBV6-5|TRBD2
TGTGCCACGGGGACGACTAGCGAAGAGTTCTTC
CATGTTSEEFF
>.|TRBJ1-5|TRBV19|.
TGTGCCAGTAGTAGGGACGGCTTACAGCCCCAGCATTTT
CASSRDGLQPQHF
>few|TRBJ1-5|TRBV19|.
TGTGCCAGTAGTCCCGTAGGGGGAAGCAATCAGCCCCAGCATTTT
CASSPVGGSNQPQHF
>.|TRBJ2-1|TRBV5-1|.
TGCGCCAGCAGCCCCGGGACGTCCTACAATGAGCAGTTCTTC
CASSPGTSYNEQFF
>.|TRBJ2-1|TRBV5-4|TRBD2
TGTGCCAGCAGCTTGGCGCTAGCGGACAATGAGCAGTTCTTC
CASSLALADNEQFF
>.|TRBJ2-1|TRBV11-2|.
TGTGCCAGCAGCCCTCCTAAGAAGAATGAGCAGTTCTTC
CASSPPKKNEQFF
>.|TRBJ2-1|TRBV6-4|.
TGTGCCAGCAGTGATGGGAACAGGTACAATGAGCAGTTCTTC
CASSDGNRYNEQFF
>.|TRBJ1-2|TRBV12-3/TRBV12-4|TRBD1
TGTGCCAGCAGTGACAGGGGTGGCTATGGCTACACCTTC
CASSDRGGYGYTF
>.|TRBJ2-1|TRBV10-1|.
TGCGCCAGCAGTGAGATTTCTCCAGCACTGCACTCCTACAATGAGCAGTTCTTC
CASSEISPALHSYNEQFF
>once|TRBJ1-5|TRBV6-1|.
TGTGCCAGCAGTGAAGGCGGCTTCCGACCCCAGCATTTT
CASSEGGFRPQHF
>.|TRBJ2-1|TRBV19|.
TGTGCCAGTAGTATCAACTCGGCATCCTACAATGAGCAGTTCTTC
CASSINSASYNEQFF
>.|TRBJ1-2|TRBV7-2|TRBD1
TGTGCCAGCAGCCCCCAGGGGGCCGGCCATGGCTACACCTTC
CASSPQGAGHGYTF
>.|TRBJ2-7|TRBV6-1|.
TGTGCCAGCAGTGAAGCGGGTCGGGGTCGGTACGAGCAGTACTTC
CASSEAGRGRYEQYF
>once|TRBJ2-7|TRBV9|TRBD2
TGTGCCAGCAGCGTATCTAGCGGGGGGTTCTACGAGCAGTACTTC
CASSVSSGGFYEQYF
>.|TRBJ2-5|TRBV7-7|TRBD2
TGTGCCAGCAGCCCAGGACTAGCGGGGGGCCAAGAGACCCAGTACTTC
CASSPGLAGGQETQYF
>.|TRBJ1-5|TRBV7-2|.
TGTGCCAGCACCCTCGGAATGGCCGGGGGGCCCCAGCATTTT
CASTLGMAGGPQHF
>.|TRBJ1-4|TRBV2|TRBD1
TGTGCCAGCATTCAAACCCGTGACAGGGGTCTTAGATTTCCGGATGAAAAACTGTTTTTT
CASIQTRDRGLRFPDEKLFF
>.|TRBJ1-1|TRBV2|.
TGTGCCAGCACCCTAGACAGACTCATGAACACTGAAGCTTTCTTT
CASTLDRLMNTEAFF
>.|TRBJ1-4|TRBV2|TRBD1
TGTGCCAGCAGTGTGGGAACAGGGGGCTACGAAAAACTGTTTTTT
CASSVGTGGYEKLFF
>.|TRBJ2-7|TRBV29-1|.
TGCAGCGCGGGCCCCCCAGGTCCCTTCTACGAGCAGTACTTC
CSAGPPGPFYEQYF
>.|TRBJ1-2|TRBV18|.
TGTGCCAGCTCACCGTCATTCTCCTTTGGGGCCAACTATGGCTACACCTTC
CASSPSFSFGANYGYTF
>.|TRBJ2-3|TRBV7-8|.
TGTGCCAGCAGCCCAGCGGGAGATACGCAGTATTTT
CASSPAGDTQYF
>.|TRBJ2-7|TRBV7-2|TRBD2
TGTGCCAGCAGCCTTTTAGCTGGGGGGGGTAACGAGCAGTACTTC
CASSLLAGGGNEQYF
>.|TRBJ1-2|TRBV5-4|.
TGTGCCAGCAGCTTGAGAACAGCCTTCTATGGCTACACCTTC
CASSLRTAFYGYTF
>.|TRBJ2-2|TRBV4-3|.
TGCGCCAGCAGCCAAGTGCACAACACCGGGGAGCTGTTTTTT
CASSQVHNTGELFF
>.|TRBJ1-2|TRBV12-3/TRBV12-4|.
TGTGCCAGCTCCGAGAACTATGGCTACACCTTC
CASSENYGYTF
>.|TRBJ2-3|TRBV10-2|TRBD1
TGCGCCAGCAGGAGGACAGGGGGTGGGGCGCAGTATTTT
CASRRTGGGAQYF
>.|TRBJ2-5|TRBV27|.
TGTGCCAGCAGTCCCTCCCGTTTGAGTGGGGAGACCCAGTACTTC
CASSPSRLSGETQYF